This passage covers 6 T cell receptor beta chains from one sample sequenced in a study of T cells expressing NK-cell markers. TCRdb re-called the 5' RACE reads and gives one entry per CDR3 protein, without DNA. This sample's clone table lists about 430,000 distinct CDR3 sequences. What was sequenced was blood T cells: a sorted CD56 or NKG2C T cell subset, CD4+ or CD8+ T cells, or bulk PBMC T cells (not recorded which). These receptors were obtained from a woman aged 50 to 65 in good health.

V is TRBV9 and J is TRBJ1-2; TCRdb proposes TRBD1, but this gene call is untestable without DNA. Germline CDR1 reads SGDLS; CDR2 reads YYNGEE. The CDR3 is 15 amino acids. The chain's CDR3 is CASSPRTGGAYGYTF.

V is TRBV5-1 and J is TRBJ1-1. This CDR3 region has 14 residues. Per the germline V gene, CDR1 is SGHRS and CDR2 is YFSETQ. CDR3 region: CASSLYGADTEAFF.

The chain combines TRBV3-1 with TRBJ2-1; checking the TCRdb D call of TRBD2 is not possible without DNA. Germline CDR1 LGHDT, CDR2 YNNKEL (reference sequence). The CDR3 runs 16 residues. CDR3 sequence: CASSQGAGGPGNEQFF.

The V gene is TRBV11-2, the J gene TRBJ2-5; the D gene TCRdb calls, TRBD1, cannot be checked with no DNA. Germline values: CDR1 SGHAT, CDR2 FQNNGV. This CDR3 has 14 residues. The chain's CDR3 is CASSPGTPWETQYF.

V is TRBV20-1 and J is TRBJ1-1; TCRdb returns TRBD1, unconfirmable since there is no DNA. There are 13 residues in the CDR3. Germline lookup yields CDR1 DFQATT and CDR2 SNEGSKA (reference sequence). CDR3 sequence: CSARGQANTEAFF.

The rearrangement links TRBV6-1 to TRBJ2-2; the D call of TRBD2 rests on TCRdb alone, since no DNA is present to check it. The CDR3 extends over 16 amino acids. Germline-derived CDR1 and CDR2 are MNHNS and SASEGT. CDR3 amino acids: CASSVTSVSNTGELFF.